These 28 T cell receptor beta chains share one sample of origin, sequenced in a study of T cells in localized non-small cell lung cancer. The protocol was immunoSEQ multiplex PCR, while the TCRdb copy is restricted to in-frame clones and leaves out a portion. Of 2,700 or so clones listed, 27% are singletons. Sequences were derived from lung tumor tissue, sampled before any cancer treatment. The receptors shown here come from a man between 18 and 49 years old with stage I lung adenocarcinoma.

Only a few counts were recorded for this clone. The rearrangement uses TRBV6-8 and TRBJ1-1, with 8 bases fitting TRBD1. J was trimmed by 8 bases and V by 2 bases; bases with no gene match: 4. Germline CDR1 MNHGY, CDR2 SAAAGT. This CDR3 contains 13 residues. The CDR3 loop is CASSYPGQGEAFF. The DNA of the CDR3 is TGTGCCAGCAGTTACCCCGGACAGGGAGAAGCTTTCTTT.

V and J are TRBV19 and TRBJ1-1; 7 nucleotides line up with TRBD1. This CDR3 is built from 15 residues. V was clipped by 8 bases and J by 0 bases; unmatched bases: 9. Looked up from germline, CDR1 is LNHDA and CDR2 is SQIVND (reference sequence). As DNA, the CDR3 is TGTGCCAGTTTACAGGGGTCACCCATGAACACTGAAGCTTTCTTT. Its translation is CASLQGSPMNTEAFF.

The chain carries TRBV19 and TRBJ2-1, with 12 bases fitting TRBD2. The CDR3 is made up of 15 amino acids. V lost 1 base, J lost 12 bases, and 7 bases stayed unmatched. Germline V gives CDR1 LNHDA, CDR2 SQIVND (reference sequence). The CDR3 loop reads CASSIGASGGAGQFF. CDR3 DNA: TGTGCCAGTAGTATAGGGGCTAGCGGGGGGGCCGGGCAGTTCTTC.

This clone is medium-sized in the sample. The genes are TRBV11-3 and TRBJ1-1; perhaps TRBD1 as D (6 bases). This CDR3 region has 15 residues. Trimming removed 5 bases from V and 0 bases from J, with 13 bases in between. Germline CDR1 and CDR2: SGHNT and YENEEA. The CDR3 region has the DNA TGTGCCAGCAGCCCTGTACAGGGAATGAACACTGAAGCTTTCTTT. Its translation is CASSPVQGMNTEAFF.

This clone was detected a few times. The rearrangement joins TRBV6-8 to TRBJ1-3, with no clear D. This CDR3 region has 17 residues. Germline-derived CDR1 and CDR2 are MNHGY and SAAAGT. V gave up 4 bases and J gave up 0 bases, with 16 bases separating them. The CDR3 is CASSLRTDKSSGNTIYF. The CDR3, as DNA: TGTGCCAGCAGTTTGCGGACGGATAAAAGCTCTGGAAACACCATATATTTT.

The chain has TRBV5-1 and TRBJ1-3; 7 nucleotides align to TRBD1. Germline CDR1 reads SGHRS; CDR2 reads YFSETQ. The CDR3 is made up of 18 amino acids. With V trimmed by 4 bases and J by 11 bases, 24 bases remained unmatched. CDR3 loop: CASSLTPLTGSVVSAIYF. CDR3 coding DNA: TGCGCCAGCAGCCTTACACCATTGACAGGGAGCGTGGTGTCGGCCATATATTTT.

This clone is termed large. This rearrangement joins TRBV11-3 to TRBJ2-6, with D possibly matching TRBD1 (5 bases). Germline V gives CDR1 SGHNT, CDR2 YENEEA. This CDR3 region has 16 residues. Trimming cost V 7 bases and J 0 bases, with 13 bases left between them. The CDR3 nucleotides read TGTGCCAGCAACCCCCAACAGGTCTCTGGGGCCAACGTCCTGACTTTC. Its translation: CASNPQQVSGANVLTF. Looking up the rest from reference TRBV11-3 and TRBJ2-6 gives the full variable domain: EAGVVQSPRYKIIEKKQPVAFWCNPISGHNTLYWYLQNLGQGPELLIRYENEEAVDDSQLPKDRFSAERLKGVDSTLKIQPAELGDSAVYLCASNPQQVSGANVLTFGAGSRLTVL.

This clone came up a few times. The V call is TRBV6-8, the J call TRBJ1-6, with a weak D call TRBD1 (5 bases). This CDR3 comprises 14 residues. Germline V CDR1 and CDR2: MNHGY, SAAAGT. Deletions cut 4 bases from V and 10 bases from J, with 14 bases between. Here the CDR3 reads CASSSRGVRSPLHF. CDR3 in DNA: TGTGCCAGCAGTTCGCGGGGGGTTCGATCACCCCTCCACTTT.

The chain recombines TRBV11-3 with TRBJ1-5; possibly TRBD1 for D (6 bases). The germline V gene has CDR1 SGHNT and CDR2 YENEEA. V was trimmed by 4 bases and J by 6 bases, leaving 16 bases between them. The CDR3 covers 15 residues. CDR3 DNA: TGTGCCAGCAGCTCCATTACGGGGGCGGGTCAGCCCCAGCATTTT. Translated, it gives CASSSITGAGQPQHF. Full variable domain (outside the CDR3, taken from reference TRBV11-3 and TRBJ1-5): EAGVVQSPRYKIIEKKQPVAFWCNPISGHNTLYWYLQNLGQGPELLIRYENEEAVDDSQLPKDRFSAERLKGVDSTLKIQPAELGDSAVYLCASSSITGAGQPQHFGDGTRLSIL.

The chain is built from TRBV6-8 and TRBJ2-7; D remains ambiguous. CDR3 size: 16 residues. Per the germline V gene, CDR1 is MNHGY and CDR2 is SAAAGT. The V end was cut by 5 bases, the J end by 3 bases, with 20 bases between. The CDR3 coding sequence is TGTGCCAGCAGTGCGAGTGGAACTCCTGCGGTCTACGAGCAGTACTTC. Translating it yields CASSASGTPAVYEQYF.

The rearrangement links TRBV18 to TRBJ2-7, with 9 bases that match TRBD1. This CDR3 comprises 15 residues. With V trimmed by 6 bases and J by 0 bases, 6 bases remained unmatched. Germline assignment: CDR1 KGHSH and CDR2 LQKENI. The CDR3, as DNA: TGTGCCAGCTCTCCCGGGACAGGGCTCTCCTACGAGCAGTACTTC. This translates into CASSPGTGLSYEQYF.

Relative to its sample, this clone is large. V usage is TRBV6-8 and J usage is TRBJ1-1; a possible D gene is TRBD1 (5 bases). The V end was cut by 6 bases, the J end by 6 bases, with 20 bases between. The CDR3 sequence is 15 residues long. CDR1 and CDR2 from the germline V gene are MNHGY and SAAAGT. The CDR3 coding sequence is TGTGCCAGCAGCCTCGGGGGGATTGGCACGCCTGAAGCTTTCTTT. Translation gives CASSLGGIGTPEAFF.

This clone counts as medium-sized. V usage is TRBV9 and J usage is TRBJ2-4, with D perhaps matching TRBD2 (6 bases). Germline-derived CDR1 and CDR2 are SGDLS and YYNGEE. The V end lost 2 bases, the J end lost 7 bases, and 19 bases lay between the germline ends. The CDR3 contains 16 residues. CDR3 residues: CASSVYRDSSWNIQYF. Written as DNA, the CDR3 is TGTGCCAGCAGCGTTTACCGGGACTCCTCTTGGAACATTCAGTACTTC. Combining the CDR3 with reference TRBV9 and TRBJ2-4 gives the whole variable domain DSGVTQTPKHLITATGQRVTLRCSPRSGDLSVYWYQQSLDQGLQFLIQYYNGEERAKGNILERFSAQQFPDLHSELNLSSLELGDSALYFCASSVYRDSSWNIQYFGAGTRLSVL.

The V and J genes are TRBV28 and TRBJ1-5; no clear D gene. V lost 6 bases and J lost 11, with 14 bases in between. Germline CDR1 and CDR2: MDHEN and SYDVKM. The CDR3 has 12 residues. The CDR3 DNA reads as TGTGCCAGCAGCTCAAAGGCCAGGTCCCAGCATTTT. This gives the protein CASSSKARSQHF.

The CDR3 DNA reads as TGCGCCAGCAGTCGGACAGGGGCCGGTAACAATGAGCAGTTCTTC. This encodes CASSRTGAGNNEQFF. The chain links TRBV23-1 to TRBJ2-1, with TRBD1 matching 9 bases. TRBV23-1 is classed as an ORF, of uncertain function. The CDR3 covers 15 residues. With V trimmed by 4 bases and J by 5 bases, 6 bases remained unmatched.

V is TRBV11-3 and J is TRBJ2-2, with D possibly TRBD2 on 6 matching bases. The V and J ends lost 5 bases and 0 bases respectively, with 10 bases between them. Germline CDR1 and CDR2: SGHNT and YENEEA. The CDR3 runs to 15 residues. The CDR3 DNA reads TGTGCCAGCAGCCCTGGAGGGGCGAACACCGGGGAGCTGTTTTTT. Translation gives CASSPGGANTGELFF.

By share of the sample, this clone is medium-sized. The chain joins TRBV11-3 to TRBJ1-2; perhaps TRBD1 as D (5 bases). The germline V gene has CDR1 SGHNT and CDR2 YENEEA. This CDR3 spans 14 amino acids. V lost 0 bases, J lost 8 bases, and 13 bases lay in between. The CDR3 region has the DNA TGTGCCAGCAGCTTAGAGGGGACCCGGCGGGGCTACACCTTC. Residues: CASSLEGTRRGYTF.

This clone turned up a few times. This rearrangement joins TRBV9 to TRBJ2-2; 7 bases agree with TRBD2. J gave up 5 bases and V 4 bases, and 20 bases lay outside the gene matches. CDR3 length: 19 residues. Germline CDR1 SGDLS, CDR2 YYNGEE. The CDR3: CASSPTTTSPGGKTGELFF. CDR3 DNA: TGTGCCAGCAGCCCCACCACGACTAGCCCCGGGGGTAAGACCGGGGAGCTGTTTTTT.

This clone showed up just a few times. This chain uses TRBV10-3 with TRBJ2-7; D perhaps matches TRBD1 (5 bases). The CDR3 extends over 14 amino acids. Germline V gene sequence: CDR1 ENHRY, CDR2 SYGVKD. Trimming took off 10 bases at V and 4 bases at J, with 20 bases between the two ends. The CDR3 sequence is CARSIRQGKYEQYF. As DNA, the CDR3 is TGTGCCAGGTCGATTCGGCAGGGCAAATACGAGCAGTACTTC.

This chain links TRBV19 with TRBJ2-1; 7 bases align to TRBD1. The CDR3 is 16 residues long. V gave up 4 bases and J gave up 0 bases; unmatched junction bases: 6. From germline, CDR1 is LNHDA and CDR2 SQIVND (reference sequence). CDR3: CASSTPGQSSYNEQFF. In DNA, the CDR3 is TGTGCCAGTAGTACGCCGGGACAGAGCTCCTACAATGAGCAGTTCTTC.

The gene calls are TRBV5-1 and TRBJ1-1, with 9 bases aligning to TRBD1. The V gene end was trimmed by 4 bases and the J gene end by 5 bases; junction bases not matched to a gene: 6. Per the germline V gene, CDR1 is SGHRS and CDR2 is YFSETQ. The CDR3 spans 14 residues. The CDR3 here is CASSRDRVKTEAFF. The DNA of the CDR3 is TGCGCCAGCAGCCGGGACAGGGTAAAGACTGAAGCTTTCTTT. Supplemented by reference TRBV5-1 and TRBJ1-1, the full variable domain reads KAGVTQTPRYLIKTRGQQVTLSCSPISGHRSVSWYQQTPGQGLQFLFEYFSETQRNKGNFPGRFSGRQFSNSRSEMNVSTLELGDSALYLCASSRDRVKTEAFFGQGTRLTVV.

This clone was seen a few times. The V gene is TRBV11-3, the J gene TRBJ1-2; D uncertain. The CDR3 loop spans 14 amino acids. CDR1 and CDR2 from the germline V gene are SGHNT and YENEEA. V lost 0 bases, J lost 8 bases, and 13 bases lay in between. CDR3 in DNA: TGTGCCAGCAGCTTAGATCGGTTCATTGCCGGCTACACCTTC. Its translation: CASSLDRFIAGYTF.

The chain joins TRBV9 to TRBJ1-2; TRBD1 aligns across 7 bases. The germline V gene encodes CDR1 SGDLS and CDR2 YYNGEE. With V trimmed by 3 bases and J by 3 bases, 11 bases remained unmatched. CDR3 length equals 16 residues. CDR3 nucleotides: TGTGCCAGCAGCGCCGGCTTAGGACAGGCCTACTATGGCTACACCTTC. It is translated as CASSAGLGQAYYGYTF.

This clone qualifies as medium-sized. The V and J genes are TRBV11-3 and TRBJ2-5, with TRBD2 identical over 13 bases. The germline V gene has CDR1 SGHNT and CDR2 YENEEA. This CDR3 spans 16 amino acids. V was clipped by 0 bases and J by 5 bases; unmatched bases: 3. Here the CDR3 DNA reads TGTGCCAGCAGCTTAGATGGGACTAGCGGGGCTGAGACCCAGTACTTC. This encodes CASSLDGTSGAETQYF.

The J gene is TRBJ2-1, the V gene TRBV25-1; D is perhaps TRBD1 or TRBD2 (5 bases each). The CDR3 is made up of 16 amino acids. Germline CDR1 MGHDK, CDR2 SYGVNS. The ends were cut back, 8 bases at V and 2 bases at J, with 19 bases in the middle. CDR3 residues: CASGPRGERTYNEQFF. The CDR3 DNA is TGTGCCAGCGGACCTCGAGGGGAACGGACCTACAATGAGCAGTTCTTC. Filled out from reference TRBV25-1 and TRBJ2-1, the complete variable domain reads EADIYQTPRYLVIGTGKKITLECSQTMGHDKMYWYQQDPGMELHLIHYSYGVNSTEKGDLSSESTVSRIRTEHFPLTLESARPSHTSQYLCASGPRGERTYNEQFFGPGTRLTVL.

This clone has just a few counts. The V call is TRBV11-3, the J call TRBJ1-4; D gene ambiguous. The length of the CDR3 is 16 residues. Germline V gene sequence: CDR1 SGHNT, CDR2 YENEEA. V lost 6 bases and J 0 bases, leaving 14 bases between the germline ends. The CDR3: CASSDRAVATNEKLFF. CDR3 DNA: TGTGCCAGCAGTGATAGAGCCGTTGCAACTAATGAAAAACTGTTTTTT. Together with reference TRBV11-3 and TRBJ1-4, the CDR3 gives the full variable domain: EAGVVQSPRYKIIEKKQPVAFWCNPISGHNTLYWYLQNLGQGPELLIRYENEEAVDDSQLPKDRFSAERLKGVDSTLKIQPAELGDSAVYLCASSDRAVATNEKLFFGSGTQLSVL.

The chain uses TRBV11-3 and TRBJ2-3, with D tentatively TRBD2 (6 bases). Germline CDR1 SGHNT, CDR2 YENEEA. The CDR3 consists of 15 residues. Trimming removed 1 base at V and 3 bases at J, with 11 bases between. This chain's CDR3 is CASSLVGGRTDTQYF. The CDR3 nucleotides read TGTGCCAGCAGCTTAGTGGGTGGGAGGACAGATACGCAGTATTTT.

This chain connects TRBV30 to TRBJ1-4; D call uncertain. From germline, CDR1 is GTSNPN and CDR2 SVGIG (reference sequence). This CDR3 comprises 19 residues. V lost 3 bases, J lost 0 bases, and 23 bases lay in between. The CDR3 reads CAWSEKGRGLVATNEKLFF. The CDR3 DNA follows: TGTGCCTGGAGCGAAAAAGGACGGGGTCTGGTCGCAACTAATGAAAAACTGTTTTTT.